This T cell receptor (beta chain) was obtained from a study of T cells in Graves' hyperthyroidism and ophthalmopathy. Study findings and constraints: Researchers found most expanded thyroid clonotypes above 0.001 in blood as well.

If no ophthalmopathy progression occurred within 18 months, Graves' hyperthyroidism was stable. These patients, aged 18 to 65, had recently diagnosed hyperthyroidism lasting under 2 months. Amplified TCR beta CDR3 regions derived from RNA transcripts. With the HTBI primer set, the TCR CDR3 went through a first round of RT-PCR. TCRdb analysed the multiplex PCR reads with MiXCR anew, one entry per CDR3 protein. The sample contains 600,000 to 750,000 distinct CDR3 sequences, around 16% of which appear only once. V was pared by 2 bases and J by 7 bases, with 8 bases between. The CDR3 sequence is 13 residues long. The germline CDR1 and CDR2 sequences are LGHNA and YNFKEQ. This clonotype was seen more than once but under ten times. Its specificity is unknown.

This clonotype originated in a man in his forties or fifties with Graves' hyperthyroidism. The chain recombines TRBV4-2 with TRBJ1-4; the D is unclear. The material sequenced was blood. The CDR3 sequence is CASSQREGEKLFF. For the CDR3, the DNA is TGTGCCAGCAGCCAAAGGGAGGGTGAAAAACTGTTTTTT.